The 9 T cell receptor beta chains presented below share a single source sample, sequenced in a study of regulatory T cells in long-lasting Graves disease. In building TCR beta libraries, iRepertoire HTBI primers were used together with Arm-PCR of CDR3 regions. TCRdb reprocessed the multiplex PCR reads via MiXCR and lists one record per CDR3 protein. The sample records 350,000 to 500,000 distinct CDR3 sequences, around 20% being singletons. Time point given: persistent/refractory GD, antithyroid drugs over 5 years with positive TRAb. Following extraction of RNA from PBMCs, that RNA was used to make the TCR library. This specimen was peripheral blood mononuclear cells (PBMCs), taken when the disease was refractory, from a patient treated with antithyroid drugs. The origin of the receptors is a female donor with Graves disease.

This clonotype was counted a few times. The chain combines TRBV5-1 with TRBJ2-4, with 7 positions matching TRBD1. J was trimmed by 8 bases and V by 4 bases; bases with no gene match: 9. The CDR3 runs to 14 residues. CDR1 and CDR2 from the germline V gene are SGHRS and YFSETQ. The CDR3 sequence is CASSPLDRADIQYF. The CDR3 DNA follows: TGCGCCAGCAGCCCGCTCGACAGGGCGGACATTCAGTACTTC.

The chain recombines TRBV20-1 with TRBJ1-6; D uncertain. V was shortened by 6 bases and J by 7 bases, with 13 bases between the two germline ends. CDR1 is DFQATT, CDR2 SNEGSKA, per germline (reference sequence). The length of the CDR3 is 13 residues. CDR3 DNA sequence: TGCAGTGCCTATGCTGTTGGGAATTCACCCCTCCACTTT. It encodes CSAYAVGNSPLHF.

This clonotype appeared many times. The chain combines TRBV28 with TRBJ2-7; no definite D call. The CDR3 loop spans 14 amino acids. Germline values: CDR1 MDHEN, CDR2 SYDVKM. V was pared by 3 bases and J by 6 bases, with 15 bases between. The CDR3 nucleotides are TGTGCCAGCAGTTTCCTCGCGGTCCCTTCCGAGCAGTACTTC. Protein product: CASSFLAVPSEQYF.

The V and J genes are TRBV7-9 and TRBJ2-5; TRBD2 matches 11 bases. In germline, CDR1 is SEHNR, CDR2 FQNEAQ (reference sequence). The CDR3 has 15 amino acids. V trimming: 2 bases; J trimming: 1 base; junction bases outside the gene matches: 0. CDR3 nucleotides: TGTGCCAGCAGCTTAACTAGCGGGGGCCAAGAGACCCAGTACTTC. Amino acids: CASSLTSGGQETQYF.

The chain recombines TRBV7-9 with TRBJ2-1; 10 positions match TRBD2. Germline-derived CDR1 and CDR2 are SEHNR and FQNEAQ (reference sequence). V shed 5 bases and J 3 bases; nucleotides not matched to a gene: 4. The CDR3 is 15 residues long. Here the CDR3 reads CASSRGTSDYNEQFF. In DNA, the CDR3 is TGTGCCAGCAGCCGGGGGACTAGCGACTACAATGAGCAGTTCTTC. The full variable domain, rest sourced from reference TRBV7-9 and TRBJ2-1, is DTGVSQNPRHKITKRGQNVTFRCDPISEHNRLYWYRQTLGQGPEFLTYFQNEAQLEKSRLLSDRFSAERPKGSFSTLEIQRTEQGDSAMYLCASSRGTSDYNEQFFGPGTRLTVL.

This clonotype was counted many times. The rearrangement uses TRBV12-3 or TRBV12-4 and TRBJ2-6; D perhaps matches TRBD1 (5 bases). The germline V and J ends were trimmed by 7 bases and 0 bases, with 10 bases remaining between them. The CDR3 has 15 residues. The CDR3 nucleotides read TGTGCCAGCACCCAGGACATCTCTGGGGCCAACGTCCTGACTTTC. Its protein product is CASTQDISGANVLTF.

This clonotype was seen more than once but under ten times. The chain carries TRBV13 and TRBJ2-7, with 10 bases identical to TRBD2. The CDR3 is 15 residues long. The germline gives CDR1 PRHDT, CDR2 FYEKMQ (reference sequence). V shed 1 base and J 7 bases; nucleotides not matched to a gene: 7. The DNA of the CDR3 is TGTGCCAGCAGCTTAGTAGCGGGAGGTAAGGTGGAGCAGTACTTC. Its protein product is CASSLVAGGKVEQYF.

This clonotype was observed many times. CDR3 DNA sequence: TGCGCCAGCAGCTTGCGGGGAGAGGACTATGGCTACACCTTC. Translated: CASSLRGEDYGYTF. The gene calls are TRBV5-1 and TRBJ1-2; unclear D gene. Per germline, CDR1 SGHRS and CDR2 YFSETQ. V lost 1 base and J 3 bases, leaving 10 bases between the germline ends. The CDR3 loop spans 14 amino acids.

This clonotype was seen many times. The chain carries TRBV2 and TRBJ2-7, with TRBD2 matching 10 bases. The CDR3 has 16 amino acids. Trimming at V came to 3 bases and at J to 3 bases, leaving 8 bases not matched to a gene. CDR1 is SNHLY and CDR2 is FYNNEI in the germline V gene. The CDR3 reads CASSDLGTSALYEQYF. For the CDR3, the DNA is TGTGCCAGCAGTGATCTGGGGACTAGCGCGCTCTACGAGCAGTACTTC. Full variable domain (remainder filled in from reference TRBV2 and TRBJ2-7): EPEVTQTPSHQVTQMGQEVILRCVPISNHLYFYWYRQILGQKVEFLVSFYNNEISEKSEIFDDQFSVERPDGSNFTLKIRSTKLEDSAMYFCASSDLGTSALYEQYFGPGTRLTVT.